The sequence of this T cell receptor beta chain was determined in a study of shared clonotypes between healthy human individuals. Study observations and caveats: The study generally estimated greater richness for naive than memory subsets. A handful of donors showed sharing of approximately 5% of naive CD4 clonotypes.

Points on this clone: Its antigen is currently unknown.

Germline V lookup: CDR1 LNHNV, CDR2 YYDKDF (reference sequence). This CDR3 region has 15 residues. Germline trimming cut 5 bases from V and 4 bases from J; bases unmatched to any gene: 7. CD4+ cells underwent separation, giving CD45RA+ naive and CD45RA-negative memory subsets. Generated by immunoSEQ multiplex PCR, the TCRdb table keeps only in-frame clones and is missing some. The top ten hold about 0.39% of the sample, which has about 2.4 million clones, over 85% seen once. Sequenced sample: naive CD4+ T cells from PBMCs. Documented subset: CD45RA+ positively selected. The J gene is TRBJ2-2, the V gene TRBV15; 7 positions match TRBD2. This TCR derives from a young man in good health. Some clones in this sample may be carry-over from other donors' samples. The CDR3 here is CATSGEGRSTGELFF. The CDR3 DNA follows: TGTGCCACCAGCGGGGAGGGCCGTAGCACCGGGGAGCTGTTTTTT.